This T cell receptor beta chain was obtained from a study of identical twins. cDNA carried unique molecular identifiers, and a universal primer site was added by template switching. One entry per CDR3 protein results from TCRdb running MiXCR on the 5' RACE reads. Of 500,000 or so distinct CDR3 sequences in the sample, more than 13% are singletons; the top ten hold around 0.98%. This clonotype appeared a few times. The CDR3 contains 13 residues. Per the germline V gene, CDR1 is SQVTM and CDR2 is ANQGSEA. Trimming left V 6 bases short and J 2 bases short, with 10 bases between. These data were also filed under a second study, of yellow fever vaccine responses in identical twins.

The TCR comes from a woman in her late teens or twenties in good health. The chain uses TRBV29-1 and TRBJ1-4; no firm D call. Sequencing was performed on CD4+ T cells sorted from blood. CDR3 sequence reads: CSVGGGTNEKLFF. CDR3 coding DNA: TGCAGCGTGGGAGGAGGGACTAATGAAAAACTGTTTTTT.